This entry lists 7 T cell receptor beta chains sequenced from one sample in a study of T-cell memory formation after mild COVID-19. TCRdb re-analysed the 5' RACE reads in MiXCR, keeping a single row per CDR3 protein. The repertoire consists of approximately 500,000 distinct CDR3 sequences, with around 27% occurring once and the leading ten covering under 15%. The sequenced sample consisted of PBMCs or a T cell subset sorted from them (not recorded which). These receptors all stem from an adult woman who had mild COVID-19 (a few samples of this study predate the infection). Cell type and time point are not known.

This chain connects TRBV12-3 or TRBV12-4 to TRBJ2-7, with 7 bases that match TRBD1. The CDR3 spans 16 residues. Losses at the gene ends were 1 base for V and 7 bases for J; bases not matched to a gene: 13. Here the CDR3 DNA reads TGTGCCAGCAGTTTAGGTTCCCTCGGACAGGTCGGAGAGCAGTACTTC. Amino acid sequence: CASSLGSLGQVGEQYF.

This chain uses TRBV4-1 with TRBJ2-7, with D perhaps TRBD1 or TRBD2 (6 bases each). V was shortened by 1 base and J by 3 bases, with 16 bases between the two germline ends. The germline CDR1 and CDR2 sequences are MGHRA and YSYEKL. The CDR3 covers 16 residues. The CDR3 nucleotides read TGCGCCAGCAGCCAAGGGATTACGGGGGCGGTCTACGAGCAGTACTTC. The encoded protein is CASSQGITGAVYEQYF.

This clonotype was detected only a few times. The V and J genes are TRBV24-1 and TRBJ1-2, with D perhaps matching TRBD1 (5 bases). The CDR3 runs to 14 residues. The V end was cut by 4 bases, the J end by 0 bases, with 8 bases between. The germline V gene has CDR1 KGHDR and CDR2 SFDVKD. CDR3 residues: CATSEGTANYGYTF. In DNA form, the CDR3 reads TGTGCCACCAGTGAGGGGACCGCTAACTATGGCTACACCTTC.

This clonotype has more than one count but fewer than ten. The rearrangement joins TRBV15 to TRBJ2-1; D call uncertain. Germline V gene data show CDR1 as LNHNV and CDR2 as YYDKDF (reference sequence). This CDR3 has 16 residues. V lost 3 bases to trimming and J lost 3 bases, with 15 bases between them. CDR3 loop: CATSSLSGFVYNEQFF. CDR3 DNA: TGTGCCACCAGCAGCTTATCAGGTTTCGTCTACAATGAGCAGTTCTTC.

This clonotype was recorded at least ten times. This rearrangement joins TRBV20-1 to TRBJ1-6, with a possible D match to TRBD1 (6 bases). The ends were cut back, 0 bases at V and 7 bases at J, with 22 bases in the middle. The CDR3 has 18 residues. Germline CDR1 and CDR2: DFQATT and SNEGSKA (reference sequence). As DNA, the CDR3 is TGCAGTGCTAGAGATATCAGGGTAGGGGGGATACCCAATTCACCCCTCCACTTT. This translates into CSARDIRVGGIPNSPLHF.

The chain links TRBV27 to TRBJ2-1; 9 bases fit TRBD2. V shed 2 bases, J shed 6 bases, and the junction held 11 bases outside the gene matches. The CDR3 sequence is 17 residues long. CDR1 and CDR2 from the germline V gene are MNHEY and SMNVEV (reference sequence). CDR3 sequence reads: CASSLPRETSGTNEQFF. The DNA of the CDR3 is TGTGCCAGCAGTTTACCCCGTGAGACTAGCGGAACCAATGAGCAGTTCTTC.

This clonotype showed up just a few times. This chain links TRBV20-1 with TRBJ2-3; D may correspond to TRBD1 or TRBD2 (7 bases each). The V gene's germline CDR1 is DFQATT and CDR2 SNEGSKA (reference sequence). This CDR3 has 14 residues. Trimming stripped 5 bases from V and 4 bases from J, with 16 bases between. The CDR3 nucleotides read TGCAGTGCTTACTCAGGGGGAGGGGCAGATACGCAGTATTTT. Its translation is CSAYSGGGADTQYF.